A single sample gave rise to the 27 T cell receptor beta chains below, sequenced in a study of blood T cell repertoires in COVID-19. The method was immunoSEQ multiplex PCR; TCRdb's version includes in-frame clones alone and lacks a portion of them. The table lists under 55,000 clones, roughly 84% of them singletons. The specimen sequenced was peripheral blood. These receptors came from a woman older than 75 with acute or convalescent COVID-19.

This clone was seen only a few times. This chain's CDR3 is CASSSGLAGQETQYF. In DNA, the CDR3 is TGTGCCAGCAGCTCGGGACTAGCGGGCCAAGAGACCCAGTACTTC. The chain couples TRBV21-1 to TRBJ2-5; the listed D gene, TRBD2, was not tested against the DNA. TRBV21-1 is an annotated pseudogene. The CDR3 is 15 residues long.

The CDR3 region is CASSSGVQETQYF. CDR3 bases: TGTGCCAGCAGCTCCGGGGTCCAAGAGACCCAGTACTTC. The chain employs TRBV7-2 and TRBJ2-5; perhaps TRBD2 as D (5 bases). The CDR3 sequence is 13 residues long. Deletions cut 4 bases from V and 1 base from J, with 7 bases between. Germline V gene sequence: CDR1 SGHTA, CDR2 FQGNSA.

This clone was counted once. The V call is TRBV5-4, the J call TRBJ2-6, with a weak D call TRBD1 (6 bases). The germline V gene encodes CDR1 SGHNT and CDR2 YYREEE (reference sequence). CDR3 length: 17 residues. V dropped 0 bases and J dropped 1 base, with 11 bases sitting between them. The CDR3 nucleotides read TGTGCCAGCAGCTTGGACAGGGTAGGATCTGGGGCCAACGTCCTGACTTTC. Translating it yields CASSLDRVGSGANVLTF. Full variable domain (outside the CDR3, taken from reference TRBV5-4 and TRBJ2-6): ETGVTQSPTHLIKTRGQQVTLRCSSQSGHNTVSWYQQALGQGPQFIFQYYREEENGRGNFPPRFSGLQFPNYSSELNVNALELDDSALYLCASSLDRVGSGANVLTFGAGSRLTVL.

In the case of this clone: The sample holds other DNA sequences that translate to the same CDR3. This sequence joins TRBV18 and TRBJ2-7; 10 bases line up with TRBD2. CDR3 size: 15 residues. Germline CDR1 is KGHSH and CDR2 is LQKENI. Unmatched junction bases numbered 8, after V lost 3 bases and J lost 6 bases. CDR3 sequence reads: CASSPGLAGEFEQYF. The CDR3 DNA is TGTGCCAGCTCACCTGGCCTAGCGGGAGAATTCGAGCAGTACTTC.

The chain couples TRBV19 to TRBJ1-5, with D perhaps matching TRBD1 (6 bases). The V gene lost 8 bases and the J gene lost 0 bases, with 23 bases spanning the gap. Germline V gene sequence: CDR1 LNHDA, CDR2 SQIVND (reference sequence). CDR3 length: 18 residues. CDR3 nucleotide sequence: TGTGCCAGTCTCGAGTCGGGTAGACAGGTACTTAGCAATCAGCCCCAGCATTTT. Translating gives CASLESGRQVLSNQPQHF.

The chain couples TRBV7-2 to TRBJ1-2; weak D call: TRBD1 (6 bases). This CDR3 has 14 residues. The V gene lost 5 bases and the J gene lost 4 bases, with 14 bases spanning the gap. Looked up from germline, CDR1 is SGHTA and CDR2 is FQGNSA. The CDR3 DNA follows: TGTGCCAGCAGCCGGACAGAGGGGTTCTATGGCTACACCTTC. Its translation: CASSRTEGFYGYTF.

The V gene is TRBV19, the J gene TRBJ1-2; D uncertain. This CDR3 contains 13 residues. The V gene lost 6 bases and the J gene lost 0 bases, with 8 bases spanning the gap. CDR1 is LNHDA, CDR2 SQIVND, per germline (reference sequence). CDR3 DNA sequence: TGTGCCAGTAGACCAGAATCTAACTATGGCTACACCTTC. It is translated as CASRPESNYGYTF.

V is TRBV5-6 and J is TRBJ2-5; D may be TRBD2 (6 bases). V was cut by 4 bases and J by 5 bases, with 6 bases left in between. The CDR3 runs 11 residues. The germline V gene encodes CDR1 SGHDT and CDR2 YYEEEE. The DNA of the CDR3 is TGTGCCAGCAGCGGGAGGGAGACCCAGTACTTC. Translated, it gives CASSGRETQYF.

V gene TRBV27 combines with J gene TRBJ2-2, with D maybe TRBD1 (6 bases). The CDR3 is made up of 16 amino acids. Germline lookup yields CDR1 MNHEY and CDR2 SMNVEV (reference sequence). The V end lost 5 bases, the J end lost 7 bases, and 20 bases lay between the germline ends. Written as DNA, the CDR3 is TGTGCCAGCAGTCGAATGAGAACAGGGATCGACGGGGAGCTGTTTTTT. It translates to CASSRMRTGIDGELFF.

V gene TRBV5-1 combines with J gene TRBJ1-4; 7 bases line up with TRBD1. V trimming: 4 bases; J trimming: 8 bases; junction bases outside the gene matches: 5. Germline V gives CDR1 SGHRS, CDR2 YFSETQ. CDR3 length: 13 amino acids. The CDR3 DNA sequence: TGCGCCAGCAGCCGGGACAGCCAAGAAAAACTGTTTTTT. Residues: CASSRDSQEKLFF.

The chain uses TRBV6-6 and TRBJ2-7; TRBD2 aligns across 8 bases. Germline trimming cut 5 bases from V and 1 base from J; bases unmatched to any gene: 10. Germline values: CDR1 MNHNY, CDR2 SVGAGI (reference sequence). CDR3 length: 16 residues. The CDR3 loop reads CASSILGQRGSYEQYF. In DNA, the CDR3 is TGTGCCAGCAGTATCCTCGGACAGCGGGGGTCCTACGAGCAGTACTTC.

V and J are TRBV7-9 and TRBJ2-7, with 8 bases that match TRBD1. CDR3 length equals 13 residues. The V segment lost 5 bases and the J segment 6 bases; nucleotides outside the gene matches: 6. Germline-derived CDR1 and CDR2 are SEHNR and FQNEAQ (reference sequence). CDR3 bases: TGTGCCAGCAGCCACGGACAGGGCGCCGAGCAGTACTTC. Translated, it gives CASSHGQGAEQYF.

The rearrangement joins TRBV2 to TRBJ1-2; 12 bases map to TRBD1. This CDR3 has 14 amino acids. In germline, CDR1 is SNHLY, CDR2 FYNNEI. V dropped 6 bases and J dropped 7; count of bases not matched to a gene: 6. The CDR3: CASRSGTGGFGYTF. CDR3 DNA: TGTGCCAGCAGGTCCGGGACAGGGGGCTTTGGCTACACCTTC. Supplemented by reference TRBV2 and TRBJ1-2, the full variable domain reads EPEVTQTPSHQVTQMGQEVILRCVPISNHLYFYWYRQILGQKVEFLVSFYNNEISEKSEIFDDQFSVERPDGSNFTLKIRSTKLEDSAMYFCASRSGTGGFGYTFGSGTRLTVV.

The rearrangement joins TRBV6-5 to TRBJ2-7; perhaps TRBD1 as D (6 bases). CDR1 MNHEY and CDR2 SVGAGI come from the germline V gene. V dropped 0 bases and J dropped 2 bases, with 8 bases sitting between them. The CDR3 covers 14 residues. DNA for the CDR3: TGTGCCAGCAGTTACTCCCCAGGGGCCTACGAGCAGTACTTC. As protein: CASSYSPGAYEQYF.

The chain combines TRBV19 with TRBJ2-7, with 11 bases identical to TRBD1. The CDR3 covers 16 residues. V lost 5 bases to trimming and J lost 2 bases; unmatched junction nucleotides: 8. Germline values: CDR1 LNHDA, CDR2 SQIVND (reference sequence). CDR3 DNA sequence: TGTGCCAGTAGTCTCAGACCGGGACAGGGGGCCTACGAGCAGTACTTC. Encoded protein: CASSLRPGQGAYEQYF.

The J gene is TRBJ2-5, the V gene TRBV24-1; 11 nucleotides line up with TRBD2. V lost 6 bases and J lost 1; bases outside the gene matches: 6. The CDR3 covers 16 residues. The germline CDR1 and CDR2 sequences are KGHDR and SFDVKD. The DNA for the CDR3 is TGTGCCACCAGTCCCGGGACTAGCGGCTCCCAAGAGACCCAGTACTTC. It codes for CATSPGTSGSQETQYF.

V and J are TRBV28 and TRBJ1-1; tentative D call: TRBD1 (5 bases). The CDR3 totals 15 residues. V was shortened by 5 bases and J by 1 base, with 14 bases between the two germline ends. Per the germline V gene, CDR1 is MDHEN and CDR2 is SYDVKM. The CDR3 sequence: CASSPHGHQNTEAFF. CDR3 in DNA: TGTGCCAGCAGTCCACACGGACACCAGAACACTGAAGCTTTCTTT.

The chain is built from TRBV15 and TRBJ1-3; tentative D call: TRBD1 (5 bases). Trimming stripped 0 bases from V and 0 bases from J, with 6 bases between. The CDR3 is 15 residues long. In germline, CDR1 is LNHNV, CDR2 YYDKDF (reference sequence). In nucleotides, the CDR3 is TGTGCCACCAGCAGAGATAGGGGCTCTGGAAACACCATATATTTT. Encoded protein: CATSRDRGSGNTIYF. Supplemented by reference TRBV15 and TRBJ1-3, the full variable domain reads DAMVIQNPRYQVTQFGKPVTLSCSQTLNHNVMYWYQQKSSQAPKLLFHYYDKDFNNEADTPDNFQSRRPNTSFCFLDIRSPGLGDTAMYLCATSRDRGSGNTIYFGEGSWLTVV.

The genes are TRBV5-1 and TRBJ2-2; weak D call: TRBD2 (5 bases). The length of the CDR3 is 14 residues. Germline V CDR1 and CDR2: SGHRS, YFSETQ. Trimming stripped 5 bases from V and 0 bases from J, with 8 bases between. CDR3 region: CASSTAANTGELFF. Here the CDR3 DNA reads TGCGCCAGCAGTACAGCGGCGAACACCGGGGAGCTGTTTTTT.

The rearrangement links TRBV12-3 or TRBV12-4 to TRBJ2-1; D is unclear. V lost 6 bases to trimming and J lost 4 bases, with 4 bases between them. The CDR3 length is 11 residues. The CDR3 here is CASSLYNEQFF. CDR3 nucleotides: TGTGCCAGCAGCCTATACAATGAGCAGTTCTTC.

The J gene is TRBJ2-2, the V gene TRBV5-1; tentatively, D is TRBD1 (6 bases). The CDR3 sequence is 14 residues long. V lost 0 bases, J lost 3 bases, and 6 bases lay in between. From germline, CDR1 is SGHRS and CDR2 YFSETQ. The CDR3, as DNA: TGCGCCAGCAGCTTGGGACAGGACACCGGGGAGCTGTTTTTT. Its protein product is CASSLGQDTGELFF.

The V call is TRBV7-8, the J call TRBJ2-7, with 7 bases matching TRBD1. Germline CDR1 and CDR2: SGHVS and FQNEAQ. The CDR3 consists of 15 residues. The V gene end was trimmed by 4 bases and the J gene end by 2 bases; junction bases not matched to a gene: 8. CDR3 loop: CASSSRQGPAYEQYF. In DNA form, the CDR3 reads TGTGCCAGCAGCTCCCGACAGGGTCCAGCCTACGAGCAGTACTTC.

CDR3 nucleotides: TGCGCCAGCAGCTTGGCGGTAGCGGGAGGTCGATACAATGAGCAGTTCTTC. Residues: CASSLAVAGGRYNEQFF. The chain uses TRBV5-1 and TRBJ2-1; 10 bases map to TRBD2. Losses at the gene ends were 0 bases for V and 4 bases for J; bases not matched to a gene: 7. Germline loops: CDR1 SGHRS, CDR2 YFSETQ. CDR3 length: 17 amino acids.

This clone was seen more than once but under ten times. The rearrangement joins TRBV5-4 to TRBJ2-7, with 10 bases aligning to TRBD1. With 3 bases clipped from V and 2 bases from J, the junction kept 5 bases outside the gene matches. Germline-derived CDR1 and CDR2 are SGHNT and YYREEE (reference sequence). The CDR3 contains 15 residues. The CDR3 is CASSSRDRGPYEQYF. In nucleotides, the CDR3 is TGTGCCAGCAGCTCCCGGGACAGGGGCCCCTACGAGCAGTACTTC.

The chain couples TRBV20-1 to TRBJ2-7; D not resolved. Trimming removed 3 bases at V and 1 base at J, with 7 bases between. This CDR3 spans 12 amino acids. CDR1 is DFQATT, CDR2 SNEGSKA, per germline (reference sequence). CDR3 bases: TGCAGTGCTAGTTCCAGATCCTACGAGCAGTACTTC. Protein product: CSASSRSYEQYF.

J is TRBJ1-3 and V is TRBV5-1; 7 bases line up with TRBD1. The CDR3 consists of 15 residues. Germline V gene sequence: CDR1 SGHRS, CDR2 YFSETQ. V lost 6 bases and J lost 0; bases outside the gene matches: 6. Here the CDR3 DNA reads TGCGCCAGCACAGAGGGACAGAACTCTGGAAACACCATATATTTT. It translates to CASTEGQNSGNTIYF.

This chain links TRBV7-2 with TRBJ2-7; D might be TRBD1 (5 bases). Germline V gives CDR1 SGHTA, CDR2 FQGNSA. Trimming took off 0 bases at V and 4 bases at J, with 7 bases between the two ends. CDR3 length: 13 residues. The CDR3 protein is CASSLAGRYEQYF. The CDR3 nucleotides are TGTGCCAGCAGCTTAGCGGGGCGGTACGAGCAGTACTTC.